The source of this TCR beta chain is a study of OX40 agonist ivuxolimab in advanced cancers. For the study at large: An agonistic anti-OX40 (CD134) antibody, ivuxolimab, was used to treat the patients.

This CDR3 region has 15 residues. Germline CDR1 reads SSHAT; CDR2 reads FNYEAQ (reference sequence). Points on this clone: At one of its ends the junction is not consistent with the germline gene, which may arise from a read error.

Repertoires were generated with immunoSEQ multiplex PCR, while TCRdb's copy carries only in-frame clones and drops some. The table lists almost 90,000 clones, approximately 90% of them singletons. J is TRBJ2-2 and V is TRBV7-7, with a tentative D call TRBD1 (6 bases). This sequence originates from an adult with an advanced solid tumor such as melanoma, head and neck, liver or kidney cancer. This specimen consisted of CD4+ or CD8+ T cells sorted from blood, obtained in a trial of the OX40 agonist ivuxolimab. The CDR3 DNA reads as TGTGCCAGCAGTTTAGGGACAAGCCCCTCCGGGGAGCTGTTTTTT. Protein: CASSLGTSPSGELFF.